These 23 T cell receptor beta chains came from one sample sequenced in a study of cytomegalovirus exposure and HLA in healthy donors. Use of 60 Vbeta and 13 Jbeta primers characterized the PCR. Sequencing used immunoSEQ multiplex PCR; TCRdb keeps in-frame clones, though not all of them. The repertoire table contains about 58,000 clones. Sequencing input: PBMCs. Receptors originate from a woman between 18 and 30 years old in good health and CMV-seronegative.

This rearrangement joins TRBV11-2 to TRBJ2-1; the D gene is possibly TRBD1 (6 bases). CDR3 length equals 12 residues. With 3 bases removed from V and 12 bases from J, the gap between germline ends came to 12 bases. The germline gives CDR1 SGHAT, CDR2 FQNNGV. CDR3 region: CASSFTGIWQFF. CDR3 in DNA: TGTGCCAGCAGCTTTACAGGGATTTGGCAGTTCTTC.

The chain carries TRBV7-2 and TRBJ2-7; D gene ambiguous. The germline CDR1 and CDR2 sequences are SGHTA and FQGNSA. V lost 3 bases and J lost 5, with 5 bases in between. The CDR3 has 11 residues. The CDR3 reads CASSFYHEQYF. The CDR3 DNA sequence: TGTGCCAGCAGCTTCTATCACGAGCAGTACTTC.

This chain uses TRBV29-1 with TRBJ2-7; tentatively, D is TRBD2 (5 bases). The CDR3 has 11 amino acids. Trimming removed 4 bases at V and 9 bases at J, with 13 bases between. Per germline, CDR1 SQVTM and CDR2 ANQGSEA. DNA for the CDR3: TGCAGCGTTGGTCCCCGGGGTGGGCAGTACTTC. It specifies CSVGPRGGQYF.

V gene TRBV7-9 combines with J gene TRBJ2-2; D unclear. CDR3 length: 14 amino acids. V shed 5 bases and J shed 5 bases, with 12 bases lying between them. The V gene's germline CDR1 is SEHNR and CDR2 FQNEAQ (reference sequence). The CDR3 DNA reads as TGTGCCAGCAGCGATCCGGGTGATACCGGGGAGCTGTTTTTT. This sequence encodes CASSDPGDTGELFF.

The chain combines TRBV29-1 with TRBJ1-4; 10 bases line up with TRBD1. The CDR3 has 12 residues. V lost 4 bases and J lost 8; bases outside the gene matches: 1. The germline gives CDR1 SQVTM, CDR2 ANQGSEA. The CDR3, as DNA: TGCAGCGTTGGGACAGGGGGGGAAAAACTGTTTTTT. Encoded protein: CSVGTGGEKLFF.

This rearrangement joins TRBV7-2 to TRBJ1-1, with a tentative D call TRBD1 (6 bases). The germline CDR1 and CDR2 sequences are SGHTA and FQGNSA. V lost 5 bases and J 0 bases, leaving 13 bases between the germline ends. The CDR3 contains 15 residues. The chain's CDR3 is CASSPRQVLNTEAFF. CDR3 nucleotides: TGTGCCAGCAGCCCACGACAGGTGCTGAACACTGAAGCTTTCTTT.

V gene TRBV7-8 combines with J gene TRBJ1-1, with unresolved D. The CDR3 runs to 12 residues. CDR1 SGHVS and CDR2 FQNEAQ come from the germline V gene. The V and J ends lost 5 bases and 7 bases respectively, with 11 bases between them. CDR3 sequence: CASSPDTFEAFF. Here the CDR3 DNA reads TGTGCCAGCAGCCCAGACACATTTGAAGCTTTCTTT.

According to its frequency, this clone is medium-sized. V gene TRBV6-5 combines with J gene TRBJ2-1, with 7 bases fitting TRBD2. Trimming took 2 bases from V and 5 from J; bases not matched to a gene: 6. The CDR3 is 15 amino acids. Germline V CDR1 and CDR2: MNHEY, SVGAGI. This chain's CDR3 is CASSYAGELHNEQFF. The CDR3, as DNA: TGTGCCAGCAGTTACGCGGGAGAATTACACAATGAGCAGTTCTTC.

V usage is TRBV10-2 and J usage is TRBJ2-7, with TRBD2 identical over 12 bases. CDR1 is WSHSY and CDR2 is SAAADI in the germline V gene. The CDR3 totals 15 residues. V was pared by 6 bases and J by 0 bases, with 3 bases of the junction left unmatched. CDR3 amino acids: CASSGLAGNSYEQYF. In DNA form, the CDR3 reads TGCGCCAGCAGCGGACTAGCGGGGAACTCCTACGAGCAGTACTTC.

The rearrangement links TRBV6-6 to TRBJ1-1, with TRBD1 matching over 8 bases. Germline values: CDR1 MNHNY, CDR2 SVGAGI (reference sequence). With V trimmed by 6 bases and J by 4 bases, 4 bases remained unmatched. This CDR3 has 13 amino acids. CDR3: CASRYRGSTEAFF. The DNA of the CDR3 is TGTGCCAGCAGGTACAGGGGGAGCACTGAAGCTTTCTTT.

This chain links TRBV28 with TRBJ2-5; 8 nucleotides align to TRBD2. CDR1 is MDHEN and CDR2 is SYDVKM in the germline V gene. Trimming took 2 bases from V and 10 from J; bases not matched to a gene: 9. The CDR3 sequence is 14 residues long. Written as DNA, the CDR3 is TGTGCCAGCAGTTTAAGCGGGAGTCTAGTGATCCAGTACTTC. Its protein product is CASSLSGSLVIQYF.

The V and J genes are TRBV30 and TRBJ2-6; D might be TRBD1 (6 bases). Germline assignment: CDR1 GTSNPN and CDR2 SVGIG (reference sequence). This CDR3 spans 13 amino acids. DNA for the CDR3: TGTGCGGTGGGGGCTGCTGGGGCCAACGTCCTGACTTTC. Protein product: CAVGAAGANVLTF.

The genes are TRBV11-2 and TRBJ2-5; TRBD2 might be the D (7 bases). V was clipped by 4 bases and J by 4 bases, with 16 bases between them. Germline assignment: CDR1 SGHAT and CDR2 FQNNGV. The CDR3 totals 15 residues. The CDR3 DNA reads as TGTGCCAGCAGCTACCGAGGGGGGGATGGAGAGACCCAGTACTTC. Protein product: CASSYRGGDGETQYF.

The chain is built from TRBV29-1 and TRBJ2-1; the match to TRBD1 covers 8 bases. CDR3 length equals 12 residues. CDR1 and CDR2 (germline): SQVTM, ANQGSEA. V was clipped by 7 bases and J by 7 bases; unmatched bases: 6. CDR3 sequence: CSGQGRMNEQFF. CDR3 nucleotide sequence: TGCAGCGGACAGGGGCGGATGAATGAGCAGTTCTTC.

The chain joins TRBV9 to TRBJ1-2; TRBD1 might be the D (6 bases). Trimming shortened V by 0 bases and J by 0 bases, and 12 bases separated the two germline ends. Per the germline V gene, CDR1 is SGDLS and CDR2 is YYNGEE. The CDR3 contains 16 residues. CDR3 residues: CASSVARRQANYGYTF. CDR3 nucleotide sequence: TGTGCCAGCAGCGTAGCTAGGCGACAGGCTAACTATGGCTACACCTTC.

The chain couples TRBV5-1 to TRBJ1-3; 7 nucleotides agree with TRBD1. Germline values: CDR1 SGHRS, CDR2 YFSETQ. The ends lost 5 bases at V and 0 bases at J; junction bases unmatched: 5. CDR3 size: 15 residues. CDR3 sequence reads: CASRWDSNSGNTIYF. The CDR3 bases are TGCGCCAGCAGATGGGACAGCAACTCTGGAAACACCATATATTTT.

This chain connects TRBV5-6 to TRBJ1-5; perhaps TRBD1 as D (6 bases). Germline-derived CDR1 and CDR2 are SGHDT and YYEEEE. The CDR3 contains 15 residues. Trimming shortened V by 3 bases and J by 3 bases, and 13 bases separated the two germline ends. CDR3 nucleotides: TGTGCCAGCAGCTCCCTGGACAGTTCCAATCAGCCCCAGCATTTT. Translation: CASSSLDSSNQPQHF. The whole variable domain, filled in from reference TRBV5-6 and TRBJ1-5, reads DAGVTQSPTHLIKTRGQQVTLRCSPKSGHDTVSWYQQALGQGPQFIFQYYEEEERQRGNFPDRFSGHQFPNYSSELNVNALLLGDSALYLCASSSLDSSNQPQHFGDGTRLSIL.

The chain combines TRBV19 with TRBJ1-3, with D unresolved. The CDR3 loop spans 15 amino acids. V lost 3 bases to trimming and J lost 1 base, with 10 bases between them. Germline V gene data show CDR1 as LNHDA and CDR2 as SQIVND (reference sequence). The CDR3 region has the DNA TGTGCCAGTAGTATGAACAGCTGGTCTGGAAACACCATATATTTT. Encoded protein: CASSMNSWSGNTIYF.

V and J are TRBV5-6 and TRBJ2-2; D unresolved. This CDR3 region has 15 residues. The V and J ends lost 5 bases and 4 bases respectively, with 15 bases between them. CDR1 is SGHDT and CDR2 is YYEEEE in the germline V gene. The CDR3 DNA follows: TGTGCCAGCAGACTAAGGCAGTTTTTCACCGGGGAGCTGTTTTTT. This sequence encodes CASRLRQFFTGELFF. The complete variable domain, with remaining parts taken from reference TRBV5-6 and TRBJ2-2, reads DAGVTQSPTHLIKTRGQQVTLRCSPKSGHDTVSWYQQALGQGPQFIFQYYEEEERQRGNFPDRFSGHQFPNYSSELNVNALLLGDSALYLCASRLRQFFTGELFFGEGSRLTVL.

The chain uses TRBV6-5 and TRBJ1-6; the D is unclear. The germline V and J ends were trimmed by 0 bases and 7 bases, with 7 bases remaining between them. Germline CDR1 reads MNHEY; CDR2 reads SVGAGI. The CDR3 loop spans 14 amino acids. CDR3 coding DNA: TGTGCCAGCAGTTACTCGAGGTGGAATTCACCCCTCCACTTT. Translating it yields CASSYSRWNSPLHF.

CDR3 in DNA: TGCGCCAGCAGCAGGCGACGGGGCCAAGAGACCCAGTACTTC. Translating gives CASSRRRGQETQYF. The chain couples TRBV5-1 to TRBJ2-5, with a possible D match to TRBD2 (5 bases). The CDR3 runs to 14 residues. Trimming left V 4 bases short and J 1 base short, with 11 bases between. CDR1 and CDR2 from the germline V gene are SGHRS and YFSETQ.

The V call is TRBV5-1, the J call TRBJ1-2; D gene ambiguous. The length of the CDR3 is 13 residues. Trimming shortened V by 0 bases and J by 5 bases, and 8 bases separated the two germline ends. CDR1 is SGHRS and CDR2 is YFSETQ in the germline V gene. This chain's CDR3 is CASSLVDRYGYTF. The CDR3 region has the DNA TGCGCCAGCAGCTTGGTAGATCGTTATGGCTACACCTTC.

The CDR3, as DNA: TGTGCCAGCAGCTTGGACAGGGGGGACGGCTACACCTTC. This gives the protein CASSLDRGDGYTF. The chain has TRBV5-8 and TRBJ1-2, with TRBD1 matching over 8 bases. The CDR3 runs 13 residues. Germline V gene data show CDR1 as SGHTS and CDR2 as YDEGEE. Trimming at V came to 0 bases and at J to 8 bases, leaving 3 bases not matched to a gene.